This T cell receptor beta chain derives from a study of T-cell reconstitution after alpha-beta-depleted transplantation in children. As it was prepared, the TCRbeta library received unique molecular identifiers. TCRdb analysed the PCR reads with MiXCR anew, one entry per CDR3 protein. Altogether 350,000 to 450,000 distinct CDR3 sequences are present, around 21% being singletons, with the ten largest covering less than 4.5%. As concerns this clonotype: Since a much larger clone is just one base distant, this may be a read error.

This TCR was sampled from a human donor who donated a stem cell graft to a child with acute myeloid leukemia. The source was PBMCs from the stem cell graft donor, collected from the stem cell graft.

This chain's CDR3 is CASYNEQFF. DNA of the CDR3: TGTGCCAGCTACAATGAGCAGTTCTTC. The chain employs TRBV28 and TRBJ2-1; no clear D gene. The V gene's germline CDR1 is MDHEN and CDR2 SYDVKM. Between the trimmed V and J ends, which lost 8 bases and 4 bases, there was a span of 0 bases. CDR3 size: 9 residues.